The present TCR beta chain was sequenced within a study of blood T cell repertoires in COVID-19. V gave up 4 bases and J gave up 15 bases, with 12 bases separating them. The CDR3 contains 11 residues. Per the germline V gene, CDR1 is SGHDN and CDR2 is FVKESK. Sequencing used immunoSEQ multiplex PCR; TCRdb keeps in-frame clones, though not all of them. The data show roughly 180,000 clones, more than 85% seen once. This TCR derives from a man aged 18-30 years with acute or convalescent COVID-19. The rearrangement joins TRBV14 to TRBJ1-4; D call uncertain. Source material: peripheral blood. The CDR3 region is CASSRGPKVFF. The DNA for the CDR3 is TGTGCCAGCAGCCGAGGCCCGAAGGTGTTTTTT. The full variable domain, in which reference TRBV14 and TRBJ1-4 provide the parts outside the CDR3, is EAGVTQFPSHSVIEKGQTVTLRCDPISGHDNLYWYRRVMGKEIKFLLHFVKESKQDESGMPNNRFLAERTGGTYSTLKVQPAELEDSGVYFCASSRGPKVFFGSGTQLSVL.